The 11 T cell receptor beta chains below all came from one sample that was sequenced in a study of blood T cells in healthy people across ages. A second about 7 to 11 cycle PCR used barcoded and J-beta primers. From the 5' RACE reads, TCRdb called clonotypes with MiXCR, one entry per CDR3 protein. This table has 700,000 or so distinct CDR3 sequences, around 43% appearing once. Sequences were obtained from blood. Every receptor here comes from a man older than 75 in good health.

At least ten counts were recorded for this clonotype. This chain links TRBV6-2 or TRBV6-3 with TRBJ2-7; 9 bases map to TRBD2. Germline V CDR1 and CDR2: MNHEY, SVGEGT. With V trimmed by 7 bases and J by 3 bases, 7 bases remained unmatched. There are 14 residues in the CDR3. CDR3 sequence (DNA): TGTGCCAGCACCGTAGCGGGAGTTGGCTACGAGCAGTACTTC. Translating it yields CASTVAGVGYEQYF.

Turning to this clonotype: This may be a read error, as it is one base from a much larger clone. The CDR3 sequence is CATKSAGTGYNEQYF. The CDR3 region has the DNA TGTGCCACTAAATCTGCCGGGACAGGGTACAATGAGCAGTACTTC. The chain recombines TRBV2 with TRBJ2-1; 9 nucleotides align to TRBD1. Near its end, the DNA agrees better with TRBJ2-7, so the J call may be wrong. This CDR3 has 15 amino acids. Germline lookup yields CDR1 SNHLY and CDR2 FYNNEI.

The genes are TRBV6-5 and TRBJ2-7; 8 bases line up with TRBD1. The CDR3 consists of 15 residues. V lost 2 bases and J lost 7; bases outside the gene matches: 10. Germline V CDR1 and CDR2: MNHEY, SVGAGI. Here the CDR3 DNA reads TGTGCCAGCAGTTACAAGGGGACAGGCTACAATGAGCAGTACTTC. Residues: CASSYKGTGYNEQYF.

To note about this clonotype: Germline is not matched at one junction end, which may reflect a read error. The chain recombines TRBV5-1 with TRBJ2-7; 7 nucleotides agree with TRBD2. Gene TRBJ2-4 matches the end of the DNA better, so the J call may be wrong. The V gene's germline CDR1 is SGHRS and CDR2 YFSETQ. This CDR3 region has 15 residues. The CDR3 DNA reads as TGCGCCAGCAGCTTGGTTACTAGCGACAAAAGCATTCAGTACTTC. Its translation is CASSLVTSDKSIQYF.

In its sample, this clonotype was seen a few times. The V and J genes are TRBV20-1 and TRBJ1-6, with D hard to call. Germline V gene lookup returns CDR1 DFQATT and CDR2 SNEGSKA (reference sequence). Trimming removed 0 bases at V and 7 bases at J, with 19 bases between. The CDR3 loop spans 17 amino acids. The CDR3, as DNA: TGCAGTGCTAGAGATGAGGAGAATTCCGCGCGAAATTCACCCCTCCACTTT. It codes for CSARDEENSARNSPLHF.

This chain joins TRBV24-1 and TRBJ2-5, with 7 bases that match TRBD1. Germline V CDR1 and CDR2: KGHDR, SFDVKD. The CDR3 is made up of 16 amino acids. The V gene end was trimmed by 3 bases and the J gene end by 11 bases; junction bases not matched to a gene: 17. This CDR3 is CATSDNNRGTYNEQYF. The CDR3 DNA reads TGTGCCACCAGTGATAATAACAGGGGAACCTACAATGAGCAGTACTTC.

This clonotype was counted between two and nine times. The genes are TRBV12-3 or TRBV12-4 and TRBJ2-1; 7 nucleotides agree with TRBD2. Trimming cost V 3 bases and J 0 bases; bases outside gene matches: 8. The CDR3 is 17 amino acids. The CDR3 nucleotides are TGTGCCAGCAGTTTGGAGGTAGGCGGGAGCTCCTACAATGAGCAGTTCTTC. Its translation is CASSLEVGGSSYNEQFF.

The V and J genes are TRBV20-1 and TRBJ2-4; 8 bases are a match to TRBD1. Matching the DNA end better, TRBJ2-7 makes the J call doubtful. The CDR3 covers 14 residues. The germline V gene has CDR1 DFQATT and CDR2 SNEGSKA (reference sequence). The DNA for the CDR3 is TGCAGTGCTAGTCGTCCCAGGGGGCGATACGAGCAGTACTTC. Its translation: CSASRPRGRYEQYF.

The table lists this clonotype with a few counts. Written as DNA, the CDR3 is TGTGCCAGCAGCGCCAGGGGCACAGATACGCAGTATTTT. Its protein is CASSARGTDTQYF. V and J are TRBV7-3 and TRBJ2-3, with D perhaps matching TRBD1 (5 bases). V was shortened by 5 bases and J by 1 base, with 7 bases between the two germline ends. The CDR3 extends over 13 amino acids. Germline CDR1 is SGHTA and CDR2 is FQGTGA.

In this sample, this clonotype turned up a few times. This chain connects TRBV4-1 to TRBJ2-7, with 7 bases lining up with TRBD1. From germline, CDR1 is MGHRA and CDR2 YSYEKL. The CDR3 is 17 amino acids. The V and J ends lost 3 bases and 4 bases, in that order; junction bases with no gene match: 15. The CDR3 here is CASSQTIPGQRPYEQYF. Here the CDR3 DNA reads TGCGCCAGCAGCCAGACTATACCGGGACAGCGGCCTTACGAGCAGTACTTC.

This clonotype was seen a few times. The CDR3 spells CASSQARGGAGNTGELFF. CDR3 sequence (DNA): TGCGCCAGCAGCCAGGCACGGGGAGGGGCAGGAAACACCGGGGAGCTGTTTTTT. The rearrangement joins TRBV4-1 to TRBJ2-2; 7 bases are shared with TRBD2. This CDR3 region has 18 residues. Germline CDR1 MGHRA, CDR2 YSYEKL. The junction had 12 bases not matched to a gene; V was cut back by 3 bases and J by 2 bases.